Sequencing of this TCR beta chain was carried out in a study of Ad26.COV2.S vaccination and SARS-CoV-2 variants. Broader study findings: Post-vaccination spike-specific CD8+ and CD4+ T cell responses reportedly had substantial breadth.

Sequencing was performed with immunoSEQ multiplex PCR; in TCRdb, only in-frame clones are kept and a portion is missing. Seen here are around 450,000 clones, 89% observed once, and the top ten hold around 2.6%. The CDR3 length is 12 residues. V was shortened by 2 bases and J by 9 bases, with 9 bases between the two germline ends. CDR1 is SNHLY, CDR2 FYNNEI, per germline. Treatment denoted: around 19 received Ad26.COV2.S at low or high dose, single or two shots; 5 received placebo; per-sample allocation not given. All samples were drawn on day 63, counting from the first vaccine or placebo injection. With regard to this clone: Antigen specificity is unknown.

Sequenced here: peripheral blood, sampled in a trial of Ad26.COV2.S vaccine versus placebo. This sequence joins TRBV2 and TRBJ2-3; tentative D call: TRBD2 (7 bases). The source of this sequence is a person between 18 and 65 years old who received the Ad26.COV2.S COVID-19 vaccine or a placebo. CDR3: CASSERGGTQYF. CDR3 sequence (DNA): TGTGCCAGCAGTGAAAGGGGGGGCACGCAGTATTTT.